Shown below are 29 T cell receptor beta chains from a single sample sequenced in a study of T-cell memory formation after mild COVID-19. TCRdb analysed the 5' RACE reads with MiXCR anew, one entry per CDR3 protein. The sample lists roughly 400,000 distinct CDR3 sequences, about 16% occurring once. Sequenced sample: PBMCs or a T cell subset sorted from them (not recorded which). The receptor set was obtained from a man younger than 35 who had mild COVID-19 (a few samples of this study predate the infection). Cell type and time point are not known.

The CDR3 protein is CASTRQYTTSPLHF. In nucleotides, the CDR3 is TGTGCCAGCACGCGGCAGTACACGACTTCACCCCTCCACTTT. This sequence joins TRBV27 and TRBJ1-6; no firm D call. The CDR3 is 14 amino acids. Germline V gene lookup returns CDR1 MNHEY and CDR2 SMNVEV (reference sequence). The V end was cut by 7 bases, the J end by 9 bases, with 16 bases between.

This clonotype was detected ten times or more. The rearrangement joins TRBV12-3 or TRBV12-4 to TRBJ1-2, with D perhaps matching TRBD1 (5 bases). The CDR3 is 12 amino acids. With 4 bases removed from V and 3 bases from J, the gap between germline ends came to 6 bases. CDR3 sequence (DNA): TGTGCCAGCAGTTCAGGGTACTATGGCTACACCTTC. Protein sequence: CASSSGYYGYTF.

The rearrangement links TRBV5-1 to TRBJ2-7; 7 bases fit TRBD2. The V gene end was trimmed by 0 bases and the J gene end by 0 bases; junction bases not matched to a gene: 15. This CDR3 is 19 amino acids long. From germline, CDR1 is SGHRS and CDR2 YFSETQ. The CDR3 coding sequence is TGCGCCAGCAGCTTGGTGGGGGGGGAAGGTACAGGCGACTCCTACGAGCAGTACGTC. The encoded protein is CASSLVGGEGTGDSYEQYV.

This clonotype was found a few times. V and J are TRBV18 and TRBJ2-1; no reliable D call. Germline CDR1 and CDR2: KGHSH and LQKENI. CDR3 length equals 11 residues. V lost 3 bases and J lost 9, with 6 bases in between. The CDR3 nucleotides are TGTGCCAGCTCACCCGTAGGTGAGCAGTTCTTC. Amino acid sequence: CASSPVGEQFF.

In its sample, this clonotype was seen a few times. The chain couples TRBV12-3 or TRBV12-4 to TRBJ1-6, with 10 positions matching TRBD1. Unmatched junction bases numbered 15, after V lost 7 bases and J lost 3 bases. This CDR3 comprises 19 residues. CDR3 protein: CASTDGGQGRIYYNSPLHF. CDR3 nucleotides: TGTGCCAGCACCGATGGGGGACAGGGGAGGATCTACTATAATTCACCCCTCCACTTT.

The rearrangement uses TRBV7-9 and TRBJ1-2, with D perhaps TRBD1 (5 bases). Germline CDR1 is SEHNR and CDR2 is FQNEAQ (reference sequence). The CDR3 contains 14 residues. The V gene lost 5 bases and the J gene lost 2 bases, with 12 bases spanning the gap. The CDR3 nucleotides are TGTGCCAGCAGCACACCGGGACTCAACTATGGCTACACCTTC. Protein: CASSTPGLNYGYTF.

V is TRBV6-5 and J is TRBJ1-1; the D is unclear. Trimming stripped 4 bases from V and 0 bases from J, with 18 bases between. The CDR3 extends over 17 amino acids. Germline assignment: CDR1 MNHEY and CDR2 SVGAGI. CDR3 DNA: TGTGCCAGCAGTTTCCTCGACCCGATCGGGATGAACACTGAAGCTTTCTTT. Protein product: CASSFLDPIGMNTEAFF.

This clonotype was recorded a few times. For the CDR3, the DNA is TGCGCCAGCGGCTACCCGGGGGGCACCGGGGAGCTGTTTTTT. Encoded protein: CASGYPGGTGELFF. The rearrangement uses TRBV5-1 and TRBJ2-2; TRBD2 matches at 7 bases. Germline CDR1 and CDR2: SGHRS and YFSETQ. V was pared by 7 bases and J by 4 bases, with 7 bases of the junction left unmatched. This CDR3 is 14 amino acids long.

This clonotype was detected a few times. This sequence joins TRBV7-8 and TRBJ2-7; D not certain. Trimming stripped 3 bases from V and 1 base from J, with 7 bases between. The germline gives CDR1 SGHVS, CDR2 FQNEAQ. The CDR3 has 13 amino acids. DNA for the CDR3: TGTGCCAGCAGCTTCAGCAGATCCTACGAGCAGTACGTC. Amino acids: CASSFSRSYEQYV.

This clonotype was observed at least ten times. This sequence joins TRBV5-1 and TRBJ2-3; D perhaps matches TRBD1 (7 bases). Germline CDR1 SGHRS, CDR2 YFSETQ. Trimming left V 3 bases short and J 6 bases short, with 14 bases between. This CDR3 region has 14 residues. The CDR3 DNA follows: TGCGCCAGCAGCTGGACAGGAGGGGCGGATACGCAGTATTTT. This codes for CASSWTGGADTQYF.

CDR3 nucleotide sequence: TGTGCCAGCAGCTTAAACGGCAGAGCCTACGAGCAGTACTTC. It codes for CASSLNGRAYEQYF. The chain uses TRBV7-3 and TRBJ2-7, with D hard to call. This CDR3 contains 14 residues. V lost 1 base and J lost 2, with 9 bases in between. CDR1 SGHTA and CDR2 FQGTGA come from the germline V gene.

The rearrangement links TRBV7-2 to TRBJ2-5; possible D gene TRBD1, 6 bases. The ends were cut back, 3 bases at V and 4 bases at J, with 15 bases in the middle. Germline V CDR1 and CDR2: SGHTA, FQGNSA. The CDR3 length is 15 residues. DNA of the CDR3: TGTGCCAGCAGCTTCCAGCAGGGGTCTGGAGAGACCCAGTACTTC. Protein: CASSFQQGSGETQYF.

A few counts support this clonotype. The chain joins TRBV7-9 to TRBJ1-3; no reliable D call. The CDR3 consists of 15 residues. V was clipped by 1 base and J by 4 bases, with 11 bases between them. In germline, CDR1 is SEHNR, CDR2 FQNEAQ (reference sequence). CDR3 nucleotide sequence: TGTGCCAGCAGCTTAGTTCGGGTGTCAGGAAACACCATATATTTT. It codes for CASSLVRVSGNTIYF.

CDR3 region: CASSYLRTNTGELFF. The CDR3 DNA sequence: TGTGCCAGCAGTTACCTCCGAACGAACACCGGGGAGCTGTTTTTT. The chain links TRBV6-5 to TRBJ2-2; D call uncertain. Germline CDR1 MNHEY, CDR2 SVGAGI. V was cut by 2 bases and J by 0 bases, with 7 bases left in between. The CDR3 is 15 amino acids.

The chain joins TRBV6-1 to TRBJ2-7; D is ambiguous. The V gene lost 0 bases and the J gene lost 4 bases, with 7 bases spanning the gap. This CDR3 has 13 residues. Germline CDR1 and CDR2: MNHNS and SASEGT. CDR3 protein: CASSEALRYEQYF. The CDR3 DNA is TGTGCCAGCAGTGAAGCGCTCAGGTACGAGCAGTACTTC.

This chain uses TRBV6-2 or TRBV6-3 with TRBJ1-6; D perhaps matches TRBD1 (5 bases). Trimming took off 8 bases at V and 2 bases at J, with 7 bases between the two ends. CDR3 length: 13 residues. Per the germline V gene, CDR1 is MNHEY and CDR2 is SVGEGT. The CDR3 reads CASEDTYNSPLHF. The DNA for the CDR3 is TGTGCCAGCGAGGACACCTATAATTCACCCCTCCACTTT.

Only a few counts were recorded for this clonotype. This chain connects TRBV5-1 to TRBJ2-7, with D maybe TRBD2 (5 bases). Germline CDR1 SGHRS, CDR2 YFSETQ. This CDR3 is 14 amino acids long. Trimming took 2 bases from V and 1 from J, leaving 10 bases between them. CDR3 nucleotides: TGCGCCAGCAGCTTACGCGGGCAGTCCTACGAGCAGTACTTC. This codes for CASSLRGQSYEQYF. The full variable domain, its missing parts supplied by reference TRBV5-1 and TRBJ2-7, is KAGVTQTPRYLIKTRGQQVTLSCSPISGHRSVSWYQQTPGQGLQFLFEYFSETQRNKGNFPGRFSGRQFSNSRSEMNVSTLELGDSALYLCASSLRGQSYEQYFGPGTRLTVT.

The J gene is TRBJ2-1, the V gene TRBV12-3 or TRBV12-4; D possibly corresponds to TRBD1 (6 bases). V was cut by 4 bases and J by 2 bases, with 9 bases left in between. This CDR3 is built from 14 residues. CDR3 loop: CASSYQGPYNEQFF. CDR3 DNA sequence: TGTGCCAGCAGTTACCAGGGGCCCTACAATGAGCAGTTCTTC.

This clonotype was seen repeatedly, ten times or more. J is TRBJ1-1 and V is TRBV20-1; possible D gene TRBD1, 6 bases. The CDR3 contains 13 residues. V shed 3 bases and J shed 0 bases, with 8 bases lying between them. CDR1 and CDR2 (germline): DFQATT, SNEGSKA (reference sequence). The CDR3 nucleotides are TGCAGTGCTAGGGGGGACATGAACACTGAAGCTTTCTTT. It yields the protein CSARGDMNTEAFF.

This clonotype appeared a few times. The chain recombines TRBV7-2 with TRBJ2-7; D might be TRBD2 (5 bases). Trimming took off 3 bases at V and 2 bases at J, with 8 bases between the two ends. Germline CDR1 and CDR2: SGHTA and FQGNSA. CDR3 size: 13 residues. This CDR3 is CASSFAGTYEQYF. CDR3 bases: TGTGCCAGCAGCTTCGCGGGTACCTACGAGCAGTACTTC. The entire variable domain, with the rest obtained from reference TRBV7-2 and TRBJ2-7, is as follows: GAGVSQSPSNKVTEKGKDVELRCDPISGHTALYWYRQSLGQGLEFLIYFQGNSAPDKSGLPSDRFSAERTGGSVSTLTIQRTQQEDSAVYLCASSFAGTYEQYFGPGTRLTVT.

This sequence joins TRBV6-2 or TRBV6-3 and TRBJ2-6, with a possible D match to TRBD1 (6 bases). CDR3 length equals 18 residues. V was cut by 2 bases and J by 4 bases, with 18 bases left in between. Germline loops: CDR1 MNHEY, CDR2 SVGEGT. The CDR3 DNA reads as TGTGCCAGCAGTTACCACAGGGTGTCGGGATCAGGGGCCAACGTCCTGACTTTC. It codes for CASSYHRVSGSGANVLTF.

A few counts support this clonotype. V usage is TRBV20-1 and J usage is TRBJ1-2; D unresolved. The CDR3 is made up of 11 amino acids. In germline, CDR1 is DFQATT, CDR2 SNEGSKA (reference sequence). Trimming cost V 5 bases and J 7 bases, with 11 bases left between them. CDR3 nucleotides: TGCAGTGCTGGAAATACCGCTGGCTACACCTTC. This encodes CSAGNTAGYTF.

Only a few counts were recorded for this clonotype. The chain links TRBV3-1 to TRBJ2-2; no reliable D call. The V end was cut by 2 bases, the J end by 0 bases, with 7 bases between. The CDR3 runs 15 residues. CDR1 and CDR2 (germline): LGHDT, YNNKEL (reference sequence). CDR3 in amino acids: CASSQSIANTGELFF. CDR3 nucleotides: TGTGCCAGCAGCCAATCAATCGCGAACACCGGGGAGCTGTTTTTT. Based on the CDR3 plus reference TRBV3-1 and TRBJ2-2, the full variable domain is DTAVSQTPKYLVTQMGNDKSIKCEQNLGHDTMYWYKQDSKKFLKIMFSYNNKELIINETVPNRFSPKSPDKAHLNLHINSLELGDSAVYFCASSQSIANTGELFFGEGSRLTVL.

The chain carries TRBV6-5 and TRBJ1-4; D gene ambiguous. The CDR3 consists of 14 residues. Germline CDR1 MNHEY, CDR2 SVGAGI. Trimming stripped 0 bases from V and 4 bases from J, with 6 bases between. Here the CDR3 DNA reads TGTGCCAGCAGTTACTCGATGGGTAATGAAAAACTGTTTTTT. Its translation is CASSYSMGNEKLFF.

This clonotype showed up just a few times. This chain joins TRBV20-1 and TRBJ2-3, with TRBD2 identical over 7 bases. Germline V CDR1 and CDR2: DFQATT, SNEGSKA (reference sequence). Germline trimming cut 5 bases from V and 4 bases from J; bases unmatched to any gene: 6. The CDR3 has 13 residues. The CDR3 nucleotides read TGCAGTGCTTGGGTGGGGGGGGCAGATACGCAGTATTTT. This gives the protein CSAWVGGADTQYF.

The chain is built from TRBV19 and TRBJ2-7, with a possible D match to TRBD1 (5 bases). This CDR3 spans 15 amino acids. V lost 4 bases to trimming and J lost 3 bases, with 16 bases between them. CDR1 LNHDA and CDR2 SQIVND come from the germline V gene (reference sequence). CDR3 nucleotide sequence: TGTGCCAGTAGTACCCAGGGCACAACCTTCTACGAGCAGTACTTC. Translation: CASSTQGTTFYEQYF.

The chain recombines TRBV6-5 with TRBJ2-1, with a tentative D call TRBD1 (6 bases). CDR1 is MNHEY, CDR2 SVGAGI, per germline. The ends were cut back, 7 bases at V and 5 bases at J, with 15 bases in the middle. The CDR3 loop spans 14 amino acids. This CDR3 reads CASKTDRANNEQFF. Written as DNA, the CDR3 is TGTGCCAGCAAAACGGACAGAGCGAACAATGAGCAGTTCTTC.

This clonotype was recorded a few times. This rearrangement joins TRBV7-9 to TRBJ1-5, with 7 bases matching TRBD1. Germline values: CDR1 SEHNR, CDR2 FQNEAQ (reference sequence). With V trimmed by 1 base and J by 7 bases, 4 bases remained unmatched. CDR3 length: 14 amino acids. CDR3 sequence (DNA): TGTGCCAGCAGCTTAGGGACAGGCCGCCAGCCCCAGCATTTT. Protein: CASSLGTGRQPQHF.

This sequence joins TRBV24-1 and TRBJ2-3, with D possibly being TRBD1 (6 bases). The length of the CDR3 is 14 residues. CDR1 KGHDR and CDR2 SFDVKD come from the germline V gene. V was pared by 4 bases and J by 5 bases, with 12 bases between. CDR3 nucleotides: TGTGCCACCAGTGACGACACAGGGAGAGATACGCAGTATTTT. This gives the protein CATSDDTGRDTQYF.